Listed below are T cell receptor beta chains from one sample, sequenced in a study of cytomegalovirus exposure and HLA in healthy donors. TCRdb's table, derived via immunoSEQ multiplex PCR, lists solely in-frame clones and lacks some. This table holds about 140,000 clones, 70% to 85% found once. The sequencing input was PBMCs. The receptors originated from a woman aged 45-60 years in good health and CMV-seropositive. Both conserved end residues are part of each CDR3. The D gene is left open where the match is weak. Some rows mark clone size as missing; the rest say once, few, many or name a class of expanded clone.

.,TRBV19,.,TRBJ1-1,CASSLGRNTEAFF,TGTGCCAGTAGTCTGGGCCGTAACACTGAAGCTTTCTTT
.,TRBV7-3,.,TRBJ1-6,CASSLNGPHNSPLHF,TGTGCCAGCAGCTTAAATGGGCCACATAATTCACCCCTCCACTTT
.,TRBV30,.,TRBJ1-3,CAWSVRWNTIYF,TGTGCCTGGAGTGTACGGTGGAACACCATATATTTT
TRBD2,TRBV4-2,.,TRBJ2-7,CASSQQLAGNYEQYF,TGTGCCAGCAGCCAACAACTAGCGGGGAACTACGAGCAGTACTTC
TRBD1,TRBV6-1,.,TRBJ1-6,CASSESWDSRPLHF,TGTGCCAGCAGTGAATCTTGGGACAGCCGCCCCCTCCACTTT
.,TRBV14,.,TRBJ1-4,CASSQAAGAGEKLFF,TGTGCCAGCAGCCAAGCGGCCGGAGCGGGGGAAAAACTGTTTTTT
TRBD1,TRBV5-1,.,TRBJ2-5,CASSLQGLQETQYF,TGCGCCAGCAGCTTACAGGGGTTACAAGAGACCCAGTACTTC
.,TRBV29-1,.,TRBJ1-2,CSVELSPEAF,TGCAGCGTTGAGTTGAGCCCTGAGGCCTTC
TRBD1,TRBV6-1,few,TRBJ1-4,CASSDGDRIPNEKLFF,TGTGCCAGCAGTGATGGGGACAGGATACCTAATGAAAAACTGTTTTTT
TRBD1,TRBV6-5,.,TRBJ1-5,CASSSRGLGNQPQHF,TGTGCCAGCAGTAGCAGGGGGCTGGGCAATCAGCCCCAGCATTTT
.,TRBV4-3,.,TRBJ1-2,CASSQEEGIGYTF,TGCGCCAGCAGCCAAGAGGAGGGAATCGGCTACACCTTC
.,TRBV28,.,TRBJ2-3,CASRGGPPTDTQYF,TGTGCCAGCAGGGGGGGGCCCCCCACAGATACGCAGTATTTT
TRBD1,TRBV5-6,.,TRBJ1-5,CASSEVGRGQDQPQHF,TGTGCCAGCAGCGAGGTCGGAAGGGGGCAGGATCAGCCCCAGCATTTT
TRBD1,TRBV6-6,few,TRBJ1-6,CASRLGQGYNSPLHF,TGTGCCAGCAGACTGGGACAGGGCTATAATTCACCCCTCCACTTT
TRBD2,TRBV12-5,few,TRBJ2-1,CASGLPRGLAGPFSYNEQFF,TGTGCTAGTGGTTTGCCTCGGGGACTAGCGGGGCCCTTCTCCTACAATGAGCAGTTCTTC
.,TRBV7-2,.,TRBJ1-6,CASSFKGGGNSPLHF,TGTGCCAGCAGCTTCAAAGGGGGGGGGAATTCACCCCTCCACTTT
TRBD2,TRBV19,.,TRBJ2-2,CASSLTSGHNTGELFF,TGTGCCAGTAGTTTAACTAGCGGTCATAACACCGGGGAGCTGTTTTTT
.,TRBV5-6,.,TRBJ1-4,CASSLSRMRQIVNQKLFF,TGTGCCAGCAGCTTATCTAGGATGAGACAGATCGTCAACCAAAAACTGTTTTTT
.,TRBV11-2,.,TRBJ2-7,CASSFGGAYEQYF,TGTGCCAGCAGCTTCGGCGGGGCCTACGAGCAGTACTTC
TRBD1,TRBV5-1,.,TRBJ1-5,CASSEGQGGQPQHF,TGCGCCAGCAGCGAAGGACAGGGGGGACAGCCCCAGCATTTT
TRBD1,TRBV23-1,.,TRBJ1-2,CASSHDRARYGYTF,TGCGCCAGCAGTCACGACAGGGCCCGCTATGGCTACACCTTC
.,TRBV6-1,.,TRBJ1-3,CASSPDSGNTIYF,TGTGCCAGCAGTCCAGACTCTGGAAACACCATATATTTT
.,TRBV6-4,.,TRBJ2-5,CASSDSTDSETQYF,TGTGCCAGCAGTGACTCCACGGACTCAGAGACCCAGTACTTC
TRBD2,TRBV2,.,TRBJ2-1,CATQRGGQNEQFF,TGTGCCACTCAGCGGGGGGGCCAAAATGAGCAGTTCTTC
.,TRBV7-2,.,TRBJ1-6,CASSLRQGESPLHF,TGTGCCAGCAGCTTAAGGCAGGGTGAATCACCCCTCCACTTT
.,TRBV12-5,.,TRBJ1-2,CASGLVIRGFKDYGYTF,TGTGCTAGTGGTTTGGTAATTAGGGGTTTCAAGGATTATGGCTACACCTTC
TRBD2,TRBV9,.,TRBJ2-3,CASTSTSGGSDTQYF,TGTGCCAGCACCTCTACTAGCGGGGGGTCGGATACGCAGTATTTT
TRBD2,TRBV5-1,.,TRBJ2-2,CASGLAGDHTGELFF,TGCGCCAGCGGCCTAGCGGGGGATCACACCGGGGAGCTGTTTTTT
TRBD1,TRBV28,.,TRBJ2-5,CASTGGQGSETQYF,TGTGCCTCGACCGGGGGACAGGGGTCGGAGACCCAGTACTTC